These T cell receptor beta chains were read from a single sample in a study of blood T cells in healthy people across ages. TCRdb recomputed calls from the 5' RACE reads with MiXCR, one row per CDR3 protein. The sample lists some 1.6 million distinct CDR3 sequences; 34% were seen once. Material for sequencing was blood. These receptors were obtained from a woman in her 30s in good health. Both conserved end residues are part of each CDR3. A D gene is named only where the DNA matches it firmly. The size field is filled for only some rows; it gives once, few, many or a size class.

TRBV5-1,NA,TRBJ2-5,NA,TGCGCCAGCAGCTTGGAATGGGGCATCGAGACCCAGTACTTC,CASSLEWGIETQYF
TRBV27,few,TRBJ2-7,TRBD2,TGTGCCAGCAGTGCCACCGGGACTACTAAATACGAGCAGTACTTC,CASSATGTTKYEQYF
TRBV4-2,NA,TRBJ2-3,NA,TGTGCCAGCAGCCAAGCCAACTTGGGCACAGATACGCAGTATTTT,CASSQANLGTDTQYF
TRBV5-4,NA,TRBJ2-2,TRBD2,TGTGCCAGCAGCTTACTAGCGACCGGGGAGCTGTTTTTT,CASSLLATGELFF
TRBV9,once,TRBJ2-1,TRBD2,TGTGCCAGCAGCGTAGACGGGCCGACTAGCGGGAGGAATGAGCAGTTCTTC,CASSVDGPTSGRNEQFF
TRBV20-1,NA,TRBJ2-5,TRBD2,TGCAGTGCTAGGGAACTACAAAAGCGGGGGGGAATCGAGACCCAGTACTTC,CSARELQKRGGIETQYF
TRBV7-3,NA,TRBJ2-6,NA,TGTGCCAGCAGCTTGTGGGGCCTGGCTGGGGCCAACGTCCTGACTTTC,CASSLWGLAGANVLTF
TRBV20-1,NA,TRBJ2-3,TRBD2,TGCAGTGCCAGAGAACGCGGGAGATCAACAGATACGCAGTATTTT,CSARERGRSTDTQYF
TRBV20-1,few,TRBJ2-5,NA,TGCAGTGCTCCCCCCGGGACTCAACAAGAGACCCAGTACTTC,CSAPPGTQQETQYF
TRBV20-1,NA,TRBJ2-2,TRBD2,TGCAGTGCTAGTAGTGGGCATACTAGCGGGGGGCGGACCGGGGAGCTGTTTTTT,CSASSGHTSGGRTGELFF
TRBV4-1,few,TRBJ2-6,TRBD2,TGCGCCAGCAGCCACGTCCTAGCGGGAGGGCCTGGTGGGGCCAACGTCCTGACTTTC,CASSHVLAGGPGGANVLTF
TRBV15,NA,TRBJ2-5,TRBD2,TGTGCCACCACCGGAGGACTAGTGGGCCAAGAGACCCAGTACTTC,CATTGGLVGQETQYF
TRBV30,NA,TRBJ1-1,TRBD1,TGTGCCTGCGGACAGGGACCGGCTTTCTTT,CACGQGPAFF
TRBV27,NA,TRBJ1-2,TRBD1,TGTGCCAGCAGAGGAGGGGGCGCGTATGGCTACACCTTC,CASRGGGAYGYTF
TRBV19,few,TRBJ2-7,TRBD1,TGTGCCAGTAGTACCAGGACAGGGATGCGCGAGCAGTACTTC,CASSTRTGMREQYF
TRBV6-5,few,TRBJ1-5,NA,TGTGCCAGCAGCTCCGATGCAGGGCTAGGACAGCCCCAGCATTTT,CASSSDAGLGQPQHF
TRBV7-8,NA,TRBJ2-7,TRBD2,TGTGCCAGCAGCGCCCGGACTAGCGGGGGGGCCGGGCCCTACGAGCAGTACTTC,CASSARTSGGAGPYEQYF
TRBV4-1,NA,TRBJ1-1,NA,TGCGCCAGCAGCCAAGACCTGGGGGCAGGCGAAGCTTTCTTT,CASSQDLGAGEAFF
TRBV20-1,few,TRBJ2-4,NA,TGCAGTGCTAGAGAAAAAGCTTGGACCGGAAAAAACATTCAGTACTTC,CSAREKAWTGKNIQYF
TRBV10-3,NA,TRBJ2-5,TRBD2,TGTGCCATCAGCGAACCGGGACTAGCTCAAGAGACCCAGTACTTC,CAISEPGLAQETQYF
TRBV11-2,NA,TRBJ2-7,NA,TGTGCCAGCAGCTTAGGGCCGGGGTTCTCCAACGAGCAGTACTTC,CASSLGPGFSNEQYF
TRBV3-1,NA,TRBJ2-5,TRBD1,TGTGCCAGCAGCCCGAGGGACAGGGTGCACGAGACCCAGTACTTC,CASSPRDRVHETQYF
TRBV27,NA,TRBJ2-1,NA,TGTGCCAGCAGGCGTCATCCAGGAGGGGCAAATGAGCAGTTCTTC,CASRRHPGGANEQFF
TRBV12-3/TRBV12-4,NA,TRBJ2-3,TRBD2,TGTGCCAGCGCTCTAGCGGGGGGCCCTGATACGCAGTATTTT,CASALAGGPDTQYF
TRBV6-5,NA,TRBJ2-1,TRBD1,TGTGCCAGCAGTTACGGGACAGGGTATGAGCAGTTCTTC,CASSYGTGYEQFF
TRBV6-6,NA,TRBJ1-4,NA,TGTGCCAGCAGTTACGGGACATTAGATGAAAAACTGTTTTTT,CASSYGTLDEKLFF
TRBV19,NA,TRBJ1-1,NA,TGTGCCAGTCTCATGAACACTGAAGCTTTCTTT,CASLMNTEAFF
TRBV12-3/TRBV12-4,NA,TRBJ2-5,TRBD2,TGTGCCAGCAGCCCTGGGGCGGGAGGGCCCCAAGAGATCCAGTACTTC,CASSPGAGGPQEIQYF
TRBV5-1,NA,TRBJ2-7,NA,TGCGCCAGCCGGTCGATACGCGGAGGGTACGAGCAGTACTTC,CASRSIRGGYEQYF
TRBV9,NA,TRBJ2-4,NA,TGTGCCAGCAGCCCAGACGGGGGCTCGGGGGAGCAGTACTTC,CASSPDGGSGEQYF
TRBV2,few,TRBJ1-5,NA,TGTGCCAGCAGTGCCGGGAGGGTCAGGGCCCAGCATTTT,CASSAGRVRAQHF
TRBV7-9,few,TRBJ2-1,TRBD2,TGTGCCAGCAGCCGAGGACTAGCGGGAGATACCTACAATGAGCAGTTCTTC,CASSRGLAGDTYNEQFF
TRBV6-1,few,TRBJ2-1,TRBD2,TGTGCCAGCCGCCCGATGCTAGCGGTATACAATGAGCAGTTCTTC,CASRPMLAVYNEQFF
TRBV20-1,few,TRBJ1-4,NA,TGCAGTGCTAGATCTGCCTCGGGGGAAAAACTGTTTTTT,CSARSASGEKLFF
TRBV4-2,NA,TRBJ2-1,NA,TGTGCCAGCAGCCAGGGGAAGGGTGAGCAGTTCTTC,CASSQGKGEQFF
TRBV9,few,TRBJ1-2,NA,TGTGCCAGCAGCGTACCAGGGATGTATGGCTACACCTTC,CASSVPGMYGYTF
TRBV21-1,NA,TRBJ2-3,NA,TGTGCCAGCAGCAAAAGGGACCCGCGGGATTACACAGATACGCAGTATTTT,CASSKRDPRDYTDTQYF
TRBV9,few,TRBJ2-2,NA,TGTGCCAGCAGCGTAGAAGGCGGGGAGCTGTTTTTT,CASSVEGGELFF
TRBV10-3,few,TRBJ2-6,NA,NA,CAISEGLTFGANVLTF
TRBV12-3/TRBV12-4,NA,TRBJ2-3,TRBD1,TGTGCCAGTTCAGGGGGCGCGGCCACAGATACGCAGTATTTT,CASSGGAATDTQYF
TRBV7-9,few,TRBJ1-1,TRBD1,TGTGCCAGCAGCTTGATTGGGACAGGGTATCGGAACACTGAAGCTTTCTTT,CASSLIGTGYRNTEAFF
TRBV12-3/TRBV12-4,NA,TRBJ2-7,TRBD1,TGTGCCAGCAGTTTATTAGGTAGGACAGGGGGTTGCTACGAGCAGTACTTC,CASSLLGRTGGCYEQYF